Each of the 2 T cell receptor beta chains below was sequenced from the same sample in a study of OX40 agonist ivuxolimab in advanced cancers. Assay: immunoSEQ multiplex PCR; the TCRdb copy retains only in-frame clones and omits some. Of roughly 71,000 clones listed, 85% are singletons. The sample in question was CD4+ or CD8+ T cells sorted from blood, obtained in a trial of the OX40 agonist ivuxolimab. These TCRs come from an adult with an advanced solid tumor such as melanoma, head and neck, liver or kidney cancer.

CDR3: CSVEGGSTDTQYF. Written as DNA, the CDR3 is TGCAGCGTTGAAGGTGGATCCACAGATACGCAGTATTTT. J is TRBJ2-3 and V is TRBV29-1; no clear D. V gave up 1 base and J gave up 2 bases, with 7 bases separating them. Germline CDR1 is SQVTM and CDR2 is ANQGSEA. CDR3 length: 13 amino acids.

This rearrangement joins TRBV7-6 to TRBJ1-5; 9 nucleotides line up with TRBD1. Germline trimming cut 5 bases from V and 0 bases from J; bases unmatched to any gene: 2. The CDR3 has 15 residues. Germline V CDR1 and CDR2: SGHVS, FNYEAQ. The CDR3: CASSRTGDSNQPQHF. The CDR3 bases are TGTGCCAGCAGCCGGACAGGGGATAGCAATCAGCCCCAGCATTTT.